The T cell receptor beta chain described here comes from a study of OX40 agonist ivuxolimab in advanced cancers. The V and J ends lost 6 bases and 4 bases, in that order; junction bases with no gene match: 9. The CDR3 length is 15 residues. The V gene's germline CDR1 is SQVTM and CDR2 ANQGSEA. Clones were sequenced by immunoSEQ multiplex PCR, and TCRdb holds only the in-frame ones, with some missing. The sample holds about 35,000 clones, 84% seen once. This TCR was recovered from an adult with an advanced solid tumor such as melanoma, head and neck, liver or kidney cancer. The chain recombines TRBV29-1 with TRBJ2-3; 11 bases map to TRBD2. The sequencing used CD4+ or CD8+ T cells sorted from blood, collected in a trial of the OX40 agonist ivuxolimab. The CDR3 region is CSVAIAGGGADTQYF. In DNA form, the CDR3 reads TGCAGCGTCGCGATAGCGGGGGGGGGCGCAGATACGCAGTATTTT.